What follows describes a single T cell receptor beta chain. Within the sample, other DNA sequences also encode this same CDR3. The data derive from a study of shared clonotypes between healthy human individuals. V lost 2 bases and J lost 4; bases outside the gene matches: 3. The CDR3 length is 15 residues. CDR1 is SGHRS, CDR2 YFSETQ, per germline. Produced via immunoSEQ multiplex PCR; TCRdb's table is partial and in-frame only. The sample shows roughly 2.2 million clones, about nine tenths of them seen only once. Sequencing used naive CD4+ T cells from PBMCs. Subset reported: CD45RA+ positively selected. The source of this sequence is a man aged 18 to 30 in good health. Some clones in this sample may be carry-over from other donors' samples. The V call is TRBV5-1, the J call TRBJ2-3; TRBD2 agrees at 11 bases. CDR3 nucleotides: TGCGCCAGCAGCTTTCTAGCGGGAGGACCAGATACGCAGTATTTT. It translates to CASSFLAGGPDTQYF. The entire variable domain, with the rest obtained from reference TRBV5-1 and TRBJ2-3, is as follows: KAGVTQTPRYLIKTRGQQVTLSCSPISGHRSVSWYQQTPGQGLQFLFEYFSETQRNKGNFPGRFSGRQFSNSRSEMNVSTLELGDSALYLCASSFLAGGPDTQYFGPGTRLTVL.